This T cell receptor beta chain was documented in a study of blood T cell repertoires in COVID-19. This CDR3 has 14 amino acids. Germline lookup yields CDR1 MNHEY and CDR2 SMNVEV (reference sequence). V lost 5 bases and J 4 bases, leaving 14 bases between the germline ends. Clones were sequenced by immunoSEQ multiplex PCR, and TCRdb holds only the in-frame ones, with some missing. Of almost 55,000 clones listed, over 65% were seen once; the top ten hold approximately 5.7%. The sequence was obtained from a human donor in a cohort sampled during active COVID-19. The chain is built from TRBV27 and TRBJ1-2; D may be TRBD1 (6 bases). Sequencing input: peripheral blood. The CDR3 bases are TGTGCCAGCAGTCCTAACAGGGTGCTCTATGGCTACACCTTC. Residues: CASSPNRVLYGYTF.